The following is a T cell receptor (beta chain) sequence with its context. Its target is not known. Trimming cost V 6 bases and J 4 bases, with 10 bases left between them. This CDR3 comprises 13 residues. From germline, CDR1 is MGHDK and CDR2 SYGVNS. TCRdb's copy holds only in-frame clones and misses some; the assay was immunoSEQ multiplex PCR. Here the sample spans some 310,000 clones, roughly 86% being singletons. These data originate in a study of cytomegalovirus exposure and HLA in healthy donors. Study-level points and caveats: In a later analysis, first-cohort TCR clusters were found to tend to co-occur in the 120 or so validation repertoires. Using the classifier, cytomegalovirus status was reportedly diagnosed with high specificity and sensitivity.

This TCR derives from a man aged 25 to 45 in good health and CMV-seronegative. The J gene is TRBJ2-1, the V gene TRBV25-1, with a tentative D call TRBD1 (5 bases). Sequencing input: PBMCs. The CDR3 region is CASRPQAYNEQFF. CDR3 DNA sequence: TGTGCCAGCAGACCACAGGCTTACAATGAGCAGTTCTTC. The whole variable domain, filled in from reference TRBV25-1 and TRBJ2-1, reads EADIYQTPRYLVIGTGKKITLECSQTMGHDKMYWYQQDPGMELHLIHYSYGVNSTEKGDLSSESTVSRIRTEHFPLTLESARPSHTSQYLCASRPQAYNEQFFGPGTRLTVL.